A selection of T cell receptor beta chains follows, all from one sample in a study of response to subunit inactivated influenza vaccine. In TCRdb, the RT-PCR reads were re-called with MiXCR into one record per CDR3 protein. The data show about 500,000 distinct CDR3 sequences, about 15% seen once. The specimen was CD4+ T cells sorted from PBMCs, collected less than 30 months after vaccination. The receptors here all came from a man in his fifties or sixties who received an inactivated influenza vaccine. The CDR3 runs from the conserved cysteine through the conserved F or W. A D gene is named only where the DNA matches it firmly. Size is stated for part of the rows, as once, few or many counts, or as a class when the clone is expanded.

-,TRBJ2-7,few,TRBV19,CASSSQGTRTAEQYF,TGTGCCAGTAGTTCCCAGGGGACCCGAACCGCCGAGCAGTACTTC
-,TRBJ2-5,few,TRBV7-2,CASSLAGGPSRQVETQYF,TGTGCCAGCAGCTTAGCGGGGGGGCCCAGCAGACAGGTAGAGACCCAGTACTTC
TRBD1,TRBJ1-1,-,TRBV5-1,CASSLMRTGANTEAFF,TGCGCCAGCAGCCTGATGAGGACAGGGGCTAACACTGAAGCTTTCTTT
-,TRBJ1-1,once,TRBV20-1,CSASLGATEAFF,TGCAGTGCTAGCCTCGGGGCCACTGAAGCTTTCTTT
TRBD1,TRBJ1-4,few,TRBV5-1,CASRPTGANEKLFF,TGCGCCAGCAGACCGACAGGGGCTAATGAAAAACTGTTTTTT
TRBD1,TRBJ1-5,-,TRBV20-1,CSARKGAHQPQHF,TGCAGTGCCAGAAAGGGGGCCCATCAGCCCCAGCATTTT
TRBD2,TRBJ2-3,few,TRBV6-1,CASSEIPPGLSTDTQYF,TGTGCCAGCAGTGAAATTCCCCCGGGACTAAGCACAGATACGCAGTATTTT
TRBD2,TRBJ2-1,-,TRBV6-7,CASSYDLLAGAGSYNEQFF,TGTGCCAGCAGTTACGATCTCCTAGCGGGAGCGGGTTCCTACAATGAGCAGTTCTTC
-,TRBJ2-2,-,TRBV11-2,CASSLEFPGELFF,TGTGCCAGCAGCTTAGAATTCCCCGGGGAGCTGTTTTTT
-,TRBJ2-7,few,TRBV28,CASSSLMQLDEQYF,TGTGCCAGCAGTTCCCTTATGCAGTTAGACGAGCAGTACTTC
TRBD1,TRBJ2-1,few,TRBV20-1,CSAVLRDRDNEQFF,TGCAGTGCCGTCCTTCGGGACAGGGACAATGAGCAGTTCTTC
-,TRBJ1-3,few,TRBV4-2,CASSQDVGYSGNTIYF,TGTGCCAGCAGCCAAGATGTCGGCTACTCTGGAAACACCATATATTTT
-,TRBJ1-4,many,TRBV20-1,CSARVAGMNYATNEKLFF,TGCAGTGCTAGAGTTGCAGGGATGAACTATGCAACTAATGAAAAACTGTTTTTT
-,TRBJ1-1,-,TRBV20-1,CSARDFRAGNTEAFF,TGCAGTGCTAGAGATTTCAGGGCTGGGAACACTGAAGCTTTCTTT
TRBD2,TRBJ2-3,-,TRBV20-1,CSAGIAGVTDTQYF,TGCAGTGCTGGGATAGCGGGAGTGACAGATACGCAGTATTTT
TRBD2,TRBJ2-7,few,TRBV6-5,CASSSPTSGDPYEQYF,TGTGCCAGCAGTTCTCCGACTAGCGGAGACCCCTACGAGCAGTACTTC
TRBD2,TRBJ2-7,-,TRBV11-2,CASSLVAGGGEQYF,TGTGCCAGCAGCTTAGTGGCGGGGGGCGGCGAGCAGTACTTC
-,TRBJ1-2,many,TRBV29-1,CSVAEGYNYGYTF,TGCAGCGTCGCCGAGGGCTATAACTATGGCTACACCTTC
-,TRBJ2-6,-,TRBV4-3,CASSQVVSRSGANVLTF,TGCGCCAGCAGCCAAGTGGTCTCGCGATCTGGGGCCAACGTCCTGACTTTC
TRBD1,TRBJ2-1,few,TRBV5-1,CASSLDGTGDEQFF,TGCGCCAGCAGCTTAGATGGGACAGGCGATGAGCAGTTCTTC
TRBD2,TRBJ2-3,few,TRBV5-6,CASSRGGGYSTDTQYF,TGTGCCAGCAGCCGGGGGGGCGGGTACAGCACAGATACGCAGTATTTT
-,TRBJ1-4,-,TRBV4-3,CASSQYTTNEKLFF,TGCGCCAGCAGCCAGTATACAACTAATGAAAAACTGTTTTTT
-,TRBJ2-3,-,TRBV10-3,CAISELGLTDTQYF,TGTGCCATCAGTGAGCTGGGACTGACAGATACGCAGTATTTT
-,TRBJ1-1,many,TRBV5-1,CASSPRGGMNTEAFF,TGCGCCAGCAGCCCACGAGGCGGGATGAACACTGAAGCTTTCTTT
-,TRBJ2-2,few,TRBV3-1,CASSHSQGRSGELFF,TGTGCCAGCAGCCACAGCCAGGGGCGTAGCGGGGAGCTGTTTTTT
-,TRBJ1-1,few,TRBV20-1,CSARLRGPNTEAFF,TGCAGTGCTAGGTTAAGAGGACCTAACACTGAAGCTTTCTTT
-,TRBJ2-5,many,TRBV4-2,CASSPSSGTQYF,TGTGCCAGCAGCCCTTCCTCGGGGACCCAGTACTTC
-,TRBJ2-5,few,TRBV6-2/TRBV6-3,CASSYPRQETQYF,TGTGCCAGCAGTTATCCTAGACAAGAGACCCAGTACTTC
-,TRBJ2-1,-,TRBV27,CASSFQQVGYNEQFF,TGTGCCAGCAGTTTTCAACAGGTCGGTTACAATGAGCAGTTCTTC
-,TRBJ2-2,many,TRBV9,CASSPQGVPTGELFF,TGTGCCAGCAGCCCCCAAGGGGTTCCGACCGGGGAGCTGTTTTTT
-,TRBJ1-4,-,TRBV4-1,CASSQDVVEKLFF,TGCGCCAGCAGCCAGGACGTAGTTGAAAAACTGTTTTTT
TRBD2,TRBJ2-1,few,TRBV24-1,CATSLSGRISNEQFF,TGTGCCACCAGCCTTAGCGGGAGAATTTCCAATGAGCAGTTCTTC
TRBD2,TRBJ2-3,-,TRBV4-3,CASSHGTAGGPPDTQYF,TGCGCCAGCAGCCATGGGACAGCGGGGGGGCCGCCAGATACGCAGTATTTT
TRBD1,TRBJ1-1,few,TRBV4-2,CASSDGQGSDSFF,TGTGCCAGCAGCGACGGACAGGGCAGCGATTCTTTCTTT
-,TRBJ1-6,-,TRBV9,CASSVASRGVADSPLHF,TGTGCCAGCAGCGTAGCTTCTAGAGGGGTGGCGGATTCACCCCTCCACTTT
-,TRBJ2-7,-,TRBV20-1,CSAIDAYEQYF,TGCAGTGCGATAGATGCCTACGAGCAGTACTTC
TRBD1,TRBJ2-1,many,TRBV18,CASSLQGADEQFF,TGTGCCAGCTCGCTTCAGGGGGCGGATGAGCAGTTCTTC
TRBD1,TRBJ2-3,-,TRBV20-1,CSAPSDRGLYMAQYF,TGCAGTGCCCCCTCGGACAGGGGGTTATACATGGCGCAGTATTTT
-,TRBJ2-2,few,TRBV12-3/TRBV12-4,CASNLRGTNTGELFF,TGTGCCAGCAACCTTCGGGGGACGAACACCGGGGAGCTGTTTTTT
-,TRBJ1-4,-,TRBV20-1,CSARNRDAKLFF,TGCAGTGCCAGAAACAGGGACGCAAAACTGTTTTTT
-,TRBJ1-1,-,TRBV6-2/TRBV6-3,CASSQTRQVMNTEAFF,TGTGCCAGCAGCCAAACTAGACAGGTAATGAACACTGAAGCTTTCTTT
TRBD2,TRBJ2-2,-,TRBV20-1,CSVEDGRLAGELFF,TGCAGTGTTGAGGACGGGAGGTTAGCCGGGGAGCTGTTTTTT
-,TRBJ1-4,-,TRBV7-2,CASSLGHAEKLFF,TGTGCCAGCAGCTTGGGACACGCTGAAAAACTGTTTTTT
TRBD1,TRBJ2-1,-,TRBV18,CASSSPGQDYNEQFF,TGTGCCAGCTCATCACCGGGACAGGACTACAATGAGCAGTTCTTC
TRBD2,TRBJ2-1,few,TRBV9,CASSERGGNYNEQFF,TGTGCCAGCAGCGAGCGGGGGGGAAATTACAATGAGCAGTTCTTC
-,TRBJ2-6,-,TRBV5-1,CASSLDFLRVSLISGANVLTF,TGCGCCAGCAGCTTGGATTTTTTGAGGGTCAGCCTAATCTCTGGGGCCAACGTCCTGACTTTC
-,TRBJ1-1,many,TRBV20-1,CSARGPNTEAFF,TGCAGTGCTAGGGGCCCGAACACTGAAGCTTTCTTT
TRBD2,TRBJ2-3,few,TRBV28,CASSTLAGGIIGTDTQYF,TGTGCCAGCAGCACGCTAGCGGGGGGGATAATAGGCACAGATACGCAGTATTTT
-,TRBJ1-5,few,TRBV4-2,CASSHGQSRQPQHF,TGTGCCAGCAGCCACGGACAGTCCCGTCAGCCCCAGCATTTT
TRBD1,TRBJ2-7,-,TRBV6-1,CASSSRDSSFGEQYF,TGTGCCAGCAGTAGCCGGGACAGCTCCTTTGGCGAGCAGTACTTC
-,TRBJ2-4,few,TRBV5-6,CASSLASAKNIQYF,TGTGCCAGCAGCTTGGCATCGGCCAAAAACATTCAGTACTTC
-,TRBJ2-7,once,TRBV10-3,CAISWEYF,TGTGCCATCTCTTGGGAGTACTTC
TRBD1,TRBJ2-1,-,TRBV24-1,CATSETGKALNEQFF,TGTGCCACCAGTGAGACAGGGAAGGCTCTCAATGAGCAGTTCTTC